The 27 T cell receptor beta chains given below trace back to one sample, sequenced in a study of regulatory T cells in long-lasting Graves disease. Noted time point: newly diagnosed GD, antithyroid drugs for less than 3 months. PBMCs provided the RNA from which the TCR library was made. In building TCR beta libraries, iRepertoire HTBI primers were used together with Arm-PCR of CDR3 regions. Via MiXCR, TCRdb re-called the multiplex PCR reads, giving one row per CDR3 protein. The table records about 540,000 distinct CDR3 sequences, approximately 15% of them present only once. This sample also appeared in a second study, on T cells in Graves' hyperthyroidism and ophthalmopathy.

The specimen was peripheral blood mononuclear cells (PBMCs), collected at new diagnosis, from a patient treated with antithyroid drugs. Source of these receptors: a man aged 25 to 40 with Graves disease.

The chain uses TRBV27 and TRBJ2-3; no reliable D call. The germline gives CDR1 MNHEY, CDR2 SMNVEV (reference sequence). CDR3 length equals 12 residues. Deletions cut 6 bases from V and 7 bases from J, with 11 bases between. The CDR3 here is CASRPDSNTQYF. CDR3 coding DNA: TGTGCCAGCAGGCCCGACTCCAATACGCAGTATTTT.

This clonotype was counted many times. J is TRBJ1-3 and V is TRBV7-2, with D unresolved. The V gene lost 1 base and the J gene lost 7 bases, with 11 bases spanning the gap. The germline CDR1 and CDR2 sequences are SGHTA and FQGNSA. This CDR3 has 14 residues. The CDR3 DNA reads TGTGCCAGCAGCTTAGGGGGATCAGCGAACACCATATATTTT. It translates to CASSLGGSANTIYF.

The chain employs TRBV10-3 and TRBJ2-1; a possible D gene is TRBD2 (6 bases). The germline V gene has CDR1 ENHRY and CDR2 SYGVKD. V was pared by 4 bases and J by 11 bases, with 12 bases between. The CDR3 is 12 residues long. The CDR3 is CAISGALAQQFF. The DNA of the CDR3 is TGTGCCATCAGTGGAGCGCTAGCGCAGCAGTTCTTC.

J is TRBJ1-2 and V is TRBV6-1, with D maybe TRBD1 (5 bases). Trimming took off 3 bases at V and 4 bases at J, with 15 bases between the two ends. This CDR3 spans 15 amino acids. Germline V gene sequence: CDR1 MNHNS, CDR2 SASEGT. The CDR3 region is CASSESEGGGYGYTF. The CDR3 bases are TGTGCCAGCAGTGAGTCTGAGGGCGGGGGCTATGGCTACACCTTC.

There are many counts of this clonotype. The rearrangement links TRBV5-6 to TRBJ2-7, with TRBD1 matching 9 bases. With V trimmed by 2 bases and J by 5 bases, 5 bases remained unmatched. The CDR3 has 14 amino acids. Germline loops: CDR1 SGHDT, CDR2 YYEEEE. The CDR3 sequence is CASSFGQGIHEQYF. DNA for the CDR3: TGTGCCAGCAGCTTCGGACAGGGGATACACGAGCAGTACTTC.

On this clonotype itself: This clone may be a read error of a much larger clone one base away. The gene calls are TRBV11-1 and TRBJ2-1; D might be TRBD1 or TRBD2, each matching 5 bases. The CDR3 runs 17 residues. Germline loops: CDR1 SGHAT, CDR2 FQDESV (reference sequence). The CDR3 is CASGLVIGARSYNEQFF. As DNA, the CDR3 is TGTGCCAGCGGCTTAGTAATCGGGGCTCGGTCCTACAATGAGCAGTTCTTC.

The rearrangement links TRBV25-1 to TRBJ1-1; D not certain. CDR3 size: 11 residues. Between the trimmed V and J ends, which lost 8 bases and 6 bases, there was a span of 10 bases. From germline, CDR1 is MGHDK and CDR2 SYGVNS. The CDR3 is CASVSGPEAFF. The DNA of the CDR3 is TGTGCCAGCGTGAGTGGGCCTGAAGCTTTCTTT.

This clonotype has ten or more counts. The V and J genes are TRBV5-1 and TRBJ1-4, with 8 bases identical to TRBD1. The CDR3 length is 13 residues. The V gene end was trimmed by 7 bases and the J gene end by 5 bases; junction bases not matched to a gene: 4. The germline gives CDR1 SGHRS, CDR2 YFSETQ. CDR3 amino acids: CASQQGENEKLFF. Here the CDR3 DNA reads TGCGCCAGCCAACAGGGGGAGAATGAAAAACTGTTTTTT.

This clonotype was seen repeatedly, ten times or more. The chain employs TRBV13 and TRBJ2-7; D remains ambiguous. Germline loops: CDR1 PRHDT, CDR2 FYEKMQ (reference sequence). This CDR3 has 15 residues. V shed 0 bases and J shed 6 bases, with 15 bases lying between them. CDR3 DNA: TGTGCCAGCAGCTTAGGCCGAACCCTGGGATTCGAGCAGTACTTC. Its protein is CASSLGRTLGFEQYF.

The chain recombines TRBV12-3 or TRBV12-4 with TRBJ2-7, with a weak D call TRBD1 (6 bases). The CDR3 extends over 15 amino acids. Deletions cut 5 bases from V and 5 bases from J, with 19 bases between. Here the CDR3 DNA reads TGTGCCAGCAGTCCCCGTGGGGCAGGGGACCACGAGCAGTACTTC. This translates into CASSPRGAGDHEQYF.

This clonotype was detected ten times or more. The V call is TRBV10-3, the J call TRBJ1-3, with 7 positions matching TRBD1. The CDR3 has 14 amino acids. From germline, CDR1 is ENHRY and CDR2 SYGVKD. Trimming took 4 bases from V and 4 from J; bases not matched to a gene: 4. CDR3 nucleotide sequence: TGTGCCATCAGTGGACAGGGAGCGGGAAACACCATATATTTT. This gives the protein CAISGQGAGNTIYF.

This clonotype has ten or more counts. The genes are TRBV2 and TRBJ2-3; 7 bases fit TRBD2. The CDR3 has 16 residues. Germline V gene lookup returns CDR1 SNHLY and CDR2 FYNNEI. After removal of 6 bases from V and 1 base from J, the junction contained 10 bases not matched to a gene. The CDR3 coding sequence is TGTGCCAGCAGCCGCCTCGCGGGAGACGGCACAGATACGCAGTATTTT. Residues: CASSRLAGDGTDTQYF.

This clonotype was seen repeatedly, ten times or more. This CDR3 is CASRAAQTQYF. The CDR3 coding sequence is TGTGCCAGCCGAGCAGCACAAACGCAGTATTTT. The chain has TRBV12-3 or TRBV12-4 and TRBJ2-3; D is ambiguous. The CDR3 covers 11 residues. Trimming pared 8 bases from V and 9 bases from J, leaving 12 bases between.

This clonotype was seen repeatedly, ten times or more. The chain is built from TRBV27 and TRBJ1-2, with D possibly being TRBD1 (6 bases). Deletions cut 4 bases from V and 2 bases from J, with 17 bases between. CDR1 and CDR2 from the germline V gene are MNHEY and SMNVEV (reference sequence). The CDR3 sequence is 16 residues long. The CDR3 protein is CASSSYPDRTNYGYTF. CDR3 nucleotide sequence: TGTGCCAGCAGTTCGTACCCGGACAGAACGAACTATGGCTACACCTTC.

This clonotype was picked up many times. Here the CDR3 DNA reads TGTGCCAGCAGCACATCGGGGACACTGGGGGGCAAAAACATTCAGTACTTC. Its translation: CASSTSGTLGGKNIQYF. The chain links TRBV7-9 to TRBJ2-4; D assignment may be TRBD1 or TRBD2 (6 bases each). The CDR3 is 17 residues long. Germline CDR1 SEHNR, CDR2 FQNEAQ (reference sequence). V was clipped by 5 bases and J by 3 bases, with 20 bases between them. The variable domain in full, with the rest retrieved from reference TRBV7-9 and TRBJ2-4, is DTGVSQNPRHKITKRGQNVTFRCDPISEHNRLYWYRQTLGQGPEFLTYFQNEAQLEKSRLLSDRFSAERPKGSFSTLEIQRTEQGDSAMYLCASSTSGTLGGKNIQYFGAGTRLSVL.

The sample holds many counts of this clonotype. The chain combines TRBV7-9 with TRBJ2-3; 10 nucleotides match TRBD2. This CDR3 has 16 residues. The V and J ends lost 1 base and 1 base, in that order; junction bases with no gene match: 2. In germline, CDR1 is SEHNR, CDR2 FQNEAQ (reference sequence). CDR3 protein: CASSLEGTSGTDTQYF. CDR3 nucleotides: TGTGCCAGCAGCTTAGAAGGGACTAGCGGCACAGATACGCAGTATTTT.

Ten or more counts support this clonotype. This sequence joins TRBV2 and TRBJ2-7, with D possibly TRBD1 on 6 matching bases. From germline, CDR1 is SNHLY and CDR2 FYNNEI. The CDR3 runs to 13 residues. The germline V and J ends were trimmed by 6 bases and 9 bases, with 18 bases remaining between them. This CDR3 reads CASSRDTPSAQYF. In DNA form, the CDR3 reads TGTGCCAGCAGCCGGGACACCCCGAGCGCGCAGTACTTC.

The V gene is TRBV11-2, the J gene TRBJ1-2, with 8 bases lining up with TRBD1. Germline V lookup: CDR1 SGHAT, CDR2 FQNNGV. This CDR3 is built from 17 residues. V lost 4 bases to trimming and J lost 0 bases; unmatched junction nucleotides: 10. CDR3 nucleotide sequence: TGTGCCAGCAGCTCTCCTAGGACAGGGCCTACTAACTATGGCTACACCTTC. Translated, it gives CASSSPRTGPTNYGYTF.

The chain recombines TRBV12-5 with TRBJ2-2, with TRBD1 matching over 7 bases. CDR1 and CDR2 (germline): LGHNT, FRNRAP. Trimming took 0 bases from V and 6 from J; bases not matched to a gene: 7. CDR3 size: 16 residues. The CDR3 DNA reads TGTGCTAGTGGTTTGGTAGGGGGCGCGGTCCCCGGGGAGCTGTTTTTT. Protein product: CASGLVGGAVPGELFF. The whole variable domain, filled in from reference TRBV12-5 and TRBJ2-2, reads DARVTQTPRHKVTEMGQEVTMRCQPILGHNTVFWYRQTMMQGLELLAYFRNRAPLDDSGMPKDRFSAEMPDATLATLKIQPSEPRDSAVYFCASGLVGGAVPGELFFGEGSRLTVL.

This clonotype was observed at least ten times. The rearrangement uses TRBV7-9 and TRBJ2-7; D uncertain. Germline CDR1 reads SEHNR; CDR2 reads FQNEAQ (reference sequence). CDR3 length equals 13 residues. V was trimmed by 2 bases and J by 0 bases, leaving 5 bases between them. For the CDR3, the DNA is TGTGCCAGCAGCTTAAGGAACTCCTACGAGCAGTACTTC. It codes for CASSLRNSYEQYF.

This chain connects TRBV19 to TRBJ1-1; D not resolved. CDR3 size: 14 residues. The V gene's germline CDR1 is LNHDA and CDR2 SQIVND (reference sequence). Trimming cost V 5 bases and J 0 bases, with 10 bases left between them. The CDR3 is CASSVTLMNTEAFF. In DNA form, the CDR3 reads TGTGCCAGTAGTGTGACACTTATGAACACTGAAGCTTTCTTT.

Notes on this clonotype: A much larger clonotype is one base distant, so this may be a read error. The chain is built from TRBV11-2 and TRBJ2-1; TRBD2 might be the D (6 bases). V was shortened by 8 bases and J by 0 bases, with 17 bases between the two germline ends. In germline, CDR1 is SGHAT, CDR2 FQNNGV. The CDR3 runs 16 residues. This CDR3 is CASGPSDYRSYNEQFF. For the CDR3, the DNA is TGTGCCAGCGGCCCCTCGGACTACCGCTCCTACAATGAGCAGTTCTTC.

This clonotype appeared a few times. At one end, the junction sequence differs from germline, possibly due to a read error. CDR3 coding DNA: TGCGCCGGCAGCATTCAGAGCGGGAGATACAATGAGCAGTTCTTC. Amino acids: CAGSIQSGRYNEQFF. The chain carries TRBV5-1 and TRBJ2-1, with 8 bases aligning to TRBD2. This CDR3 is built from 15 residues. CDR1 is SGHRS, CDR2 YFSETQ, per germline.

In its sample, this clonotype was seen many times. The V gene is TRBV20-1, the J gene TRBJ2-4; D possibly corresponds to TRBD1 (6 bases). The CDR3 length is 12 residues. V gave up 5 bases and J gave up 4 bases, with 9 bases separating them. Per germline, CDR1 DFQATT and CDR2 SNEGSKA (reference sequence). The CDR3 sequence: CSAWGLKNIQYF. The CDR3 DNA reads as TGCAGTGCTTGGGGGCTTAAAAACATTCAGTACTTC.

Only a few counts were recorded for this clonotype. J is TRBJ2-3 and V is TRBV20-1; D might be TRBD2 (5 bases). V lost 2 bases and J lost 0, with 9 bases in between. Germline V lookup: CDR1 DFQATT, CDR2 SNEGSKA (reference sequence). CDR3 length: 14 amino acids. The CDR3 DNA follows: TGCAGTGCTAGACGGGGTGCTAGCACAGATACGCAGTATTTT. Translated: CSARRGASTDTQYF.

This clonotype was picked up a small number of times. The genes are TRBV4-1 and TRBJ2-7, with TRBD2 identical over 8 bases. With 0 bases clipped from V and 3 bases from J, the junction kept 7 bases outside the gene matches. The germline CDR1 and CDR2 sequences are MGHRA and YSYEKL. The CDR3 runs to 16 residues. CDR3 residues: CASSQDLLAEDYEQYF. The CDR3 DNA reads TGCGCCAGCAGCCAAGACCTACTAGCGGAGGACTACGAGCAGTACTTC.

The V gene is TRBV20-1, the J gene TRBJ2-5, with TRBD2 matching 9 bases. Germline trimming cut 4 bases from V and 4 bases from J; bases unmatched to any gene: 7. CDR3 length: 14 amino acids. CDR1 and CDR2 (germline): DFQATT, SNEGSKA (reference sequence). In DNA, the CDR3 is TGCAGTGCTAACAAGCGGGAGGATCTAGAGACCCAGTACTTC. It translates to CSANKREDLETQYF.